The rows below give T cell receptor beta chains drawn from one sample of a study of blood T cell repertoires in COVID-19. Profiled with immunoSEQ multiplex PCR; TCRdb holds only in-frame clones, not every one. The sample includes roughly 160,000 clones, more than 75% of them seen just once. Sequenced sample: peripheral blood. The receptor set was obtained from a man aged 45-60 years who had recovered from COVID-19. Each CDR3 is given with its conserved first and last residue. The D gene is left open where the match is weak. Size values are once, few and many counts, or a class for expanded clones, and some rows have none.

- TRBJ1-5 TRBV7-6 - CASSQGPTNQPQHF TGTGCCAGCAGCCAGGGGCCCACAAATCAGCCCCAGCATTTT
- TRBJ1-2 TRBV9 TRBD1 CASSVGTGGGYPGYTF TGTGCCAGCAGCGTTGGGACAGGGGGCGGATATCCTGGCTACACCTTC
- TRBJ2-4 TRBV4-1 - CASSHLGQLEAKNIQYF TGCGCCAGCAGCCATCTCGGACAGCTTGAAGCCAAAAACATTCAGTACTTC
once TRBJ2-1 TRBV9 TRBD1 CASSGGQGGYNEQFF TGTGCCAGCAGCGGTGGACAGGGGGGATACAATGAGCAGTTCTTC
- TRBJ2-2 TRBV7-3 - CASSQGTNTGELFF TGTGCCAGCAGCCAGGGAACGAACACCGGGGAGCTGTTTTTT
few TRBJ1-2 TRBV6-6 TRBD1 CASSSTGDYGYTF TGTGCCAGCAGTTCCACAGGGGACTATGGCTACACCTTC
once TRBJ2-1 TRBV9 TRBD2 CASSVGLAGHEQFF TGTGCCAGCAGCGTCGGACTAGCGGGGCATGAGCAGTTCTTC
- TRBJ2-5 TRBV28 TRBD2 CASRPHGAGGPVETQYF TGTGCCAGCAGACCCCACGGAGCGGGGGGGCCGGTGGAGACCCAGTACTTC
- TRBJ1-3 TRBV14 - CASSQAGTRNTIYF TGTGCCAGCAGCCAAGCCGGGACAAGAAACACCATATATTTT
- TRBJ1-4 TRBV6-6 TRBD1 CASRGTGDNEKLFF TGTGCCAGCAGGGGGACAGGGGATAATGAAAAACTGTTTTTT
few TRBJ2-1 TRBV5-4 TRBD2 CASSSGTTLYNEQFF TGTGCCAGCAGCTCCGGGACTACCCTATACAATGAGCAGTTCTTC
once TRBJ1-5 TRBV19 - CASSTSHRYSNQPQHF TGTGCCAGTAGTACGTCGCACAGGTATAGCAATCAGCCCCAGCATTTT
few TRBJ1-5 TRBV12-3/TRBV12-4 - CASSSGVGQPQHF TGTGCCAGCAGTTCAGGGGTGGGTCAGCCCCAGCATTTT
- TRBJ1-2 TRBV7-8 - CASSLGGQSNGYTF TGTGCCAGCAGCTTAGGAGGGCAGTCTAATGGCTACACCTTC
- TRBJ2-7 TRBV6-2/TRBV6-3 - CASIPQWSPRGEQYF TGTGCCAGCATCCCGCAGTGGAGCCCTCGAGGGGAGCAGTACTTC
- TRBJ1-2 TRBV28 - CASSLIGRYGYTF TGTGCCAGCAGTTTGATAGGGAGGTATGGCTACACCTTC
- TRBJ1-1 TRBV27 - CASSPGAGMSEAFF TGTGCCAGCAGTCCCGGCGCAGGGATGTCTGAAGCTTTCTTT
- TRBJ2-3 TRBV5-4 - CASSLITGTDTQYF TGTGCCAGCAGCTTGATTACAGGCACAGATACGCAGTATTTT
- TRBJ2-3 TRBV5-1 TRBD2 CASSLGLAGVADTQYF TGCGCCAGCAGCTTGGGACTAGCGGGAGTCGCAGATACGCAGTATTTT
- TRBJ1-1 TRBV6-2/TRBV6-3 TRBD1 CASSYSWTGAFF TGTGCCAGCAGTTACTCGTGGACAGGGGCTTTCTTT
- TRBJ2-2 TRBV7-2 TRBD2 CASKGPSGNGELFF TGTGCCAGTAAAGGGCCTAGCGGGAACGGGGAGCTGTTTTTT
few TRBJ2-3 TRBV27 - CASSSVPLRDTQYF TGTGCCAGCAGTAGTGTACCTTTGAGGGATACGCAGTATTTT
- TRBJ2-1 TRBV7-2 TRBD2 CASSLGLAGVNEQFF TGTGCCAGCAGCCTGGGACTAGCGGGGGTAAATGAGCAGTTCTTC
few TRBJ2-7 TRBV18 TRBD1 CASSPKPGQGNEQYF TGTGCCAGCTCGCCAAAACCGGGACAGGGGAACGAGCAGTACTTC
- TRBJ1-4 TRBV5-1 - CASSLGQPNEKLFF TGCGCCAGCAGCTTAGGACAGCCTAATGAAAAACTGTTTTTT
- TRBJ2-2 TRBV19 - CASSMVGGNTGELFF TGTGCCAGTAGTATGGTGGGAGGGAACACCGGGGAGCTGTTTTTT
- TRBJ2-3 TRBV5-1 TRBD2 CASRKTSGGQGDTQYF TGCGCCAGCAGGAAAACTAGCGGGGGCCAGGGAGATACGCAGTATTTT
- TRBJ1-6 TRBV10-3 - CAIRQRQINSPLHF TGTGCCATCAGACAAAGACAGATAAATTCACCCCTCCACTTT
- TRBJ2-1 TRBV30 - CAWRVDGSSYNEQFF TGTGCCTGGAGGGTGGACGGGAGCTCCTACAATGAGCAGTTCTTC
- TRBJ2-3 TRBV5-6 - CASSLRQISTDTQYF TGTGCCAGCAGCTTGCGACAGATCAGCACAGATACGCAGTATTTT
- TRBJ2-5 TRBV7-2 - CAGSRERRETQYF TGTGCCGGCAGCCGGGAACGGCGGGAGACCCAGTACTTC
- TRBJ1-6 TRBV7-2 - CASSPTPSYNSPLHF TGTGCCAGCAGCCCGACACCCTCCTATAATTCACCCCTCCACTTT
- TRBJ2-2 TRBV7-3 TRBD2 CASSSRLAGAGELFF TGTGCCAGCAGCTCCAGACTAGCGGGAGCCGGGGAGCTGTTTTTT